These T cell receptor beta chains were read from a single sample in a study of control samples from healthy donors and cancer patients. Method: immunoSEQ multiplex PCR; TCRdb's copy keeps in-frame clones and lacks some. Of 130,000 or so clones listed, 94% are singletons. Specimen: blood. These receptors came from a man in his forties in good health. CDR3s include the opening cysteine and the closing phenylalanine or tryptophan. The D gene is left open where the match is weak. Expanded clones get a size class; other rows say once, few or many, or leave the size out.

v_call: TRBV27; d_call: .; clone_size: .; cdr3_aa: CASSTNGGLLYGYTF
v_call: TRBV11-2; d_call: TRBD1; clone_size: once; cdr3_aa: CASSFTGTGGLGQPQHF
v_call: TRBV7-2; d_call: TRBD1; clone_size: .; cdr3_aa: CASSLTGDEQYF
v_call: TRBV7-9; d_call: TRBD2; clone_size: .; cdr3_aa: CASSLRGGAYEQYF
v_call: TRBV4-1; d_call: .; clone_size: .; cdr3_aa: CASSQVWGNQPQHF
v_call: TRBV12-3/TRBV12-4; d_call: .; clone_size: .; cdr3_aa: CASSSVETQYF
v_call: TRBV14; d_call: .; clone_size: once; cdr3_aa: CASSQAGLYEQYF
v_call: TRBV6-2/TRBV6-3; d_call: TRBD1; clone_size: .; cdr3_aa: CASSYWDRRSGNTIYF
v_call: TRBV3-1/TRBV3-2; d_call: .; clone_size: once; cdr3_aa: CASSQDQVLDTQYF
v_call: TRBV7-8; d_call: .; clone_size: .; cdr3_aa: CASSPGDSPLHF
v_call: TRBV15; d_call: .; clone_size: .; cdr3_aa: CATSREAESTEAFF
v_call: TRBV7-9; d_call: .; clone_size: .; cdr3_aa: CASSLRETRNEKLFF
v_call: TRBV27; d_call: .; clone_size: .; cdr3_aa: CASTPSPADNYGYTF
v_call: TRBV19; d_call: .; clone_size: .; cdr3_aa: CASSGPGIDTGELFF
v_call: TRBV12-3/TRBV12-4; d_call: .; clone_size: .; cdr3_aa: CASSLAGQGEAFF
v_call: TRBV4-2; d_call: .; clone_size: .; cdr3_aa: CASSQDLTGAKETQYF
v_call: TRBV4-2; d_call: TRBD2; clone_size: .; cdr3_aa: CASSQEQAGNTGELFF
v_call: TRBV6-4; d_call: TRBD2; clone_size: .; cdr3_aa: CASALAGGTDTQYF
v_call: TRBV28; d_call: TRBD2; clone_size: .; cdr3_aa: CASSLGGLADYYEQYF
v_call: TRBV10-3; d_call: .; clone_size: .; cdr3_aa: CAISESRGETEAFF
v_call: TRBV5-1; d_call: TRBD1; clone_size: .; cdr3_aa: CASSLGQGAPGETQYF
v_call: TRBV9; d_call: .; clone_size: .; cdr3_aa: CASSVDVLNTEAFF
v_call: TRBV7-2; d_call: TRBD1; clone_size: .; cdr3_aa: CASSLKIRATGPNEKLFF
v_call: TRBV10-2; d_call: .; clone_size: .; cdr3_aa: CASRAGFHEQYF
v_call: TRBV5-4; d_call: .; clone_size: .; cdr3_aa: CASSLVGQEDTQYF
v_call: TRBV18; d_call: TRBD1; clone_size: .; cdr3_aa: CASSPRDRTDTQYF
v_call: TRBV18; d_call: TRBD2; clone_size: .; cdr3_aa: CASSPRLSGPGTDTQYF
v_call: TRBV6-2/TRBV6-3; d_call: .; clone_size: .; cdr3_aa: CASSYNQFEAFF
v_call: TRBV12-3/TRBV12-4; d_call: .; clone_size: once; cdr3_aa: CASSFGRFEQYF
v_call: TRBV27; d_call: .; clone_size: .; cdr3_aa: CASSLRADASTDTQYF
v_call: TRBV28; d_call: .; clone_size: .; cdr3_aa: CASSLWTGTTNEKLFF
v_call: TRBV28; d_call: .; clone_size: .; cdr3_aa: CASSFQGLYGYTF
v_call: TRBV13; d_call: .; clone_size: .; cdr3_aa: CASSLIRSGNTIYF
v_call: TRBV6-1; d_call: .; clone_size: .; cdr3_aa: CASSESLGSSGNTIYF
v_call: TRBV6-1; d_call: TRBD1; clone_size: .; cdr3_aa: CASSDIRTGVIYGYTF
v_call: TRBV6-5; d_call: TRBD1; clone_size: .; cdr3_aa: CASSYQGAREQYF
v_call: TRBV28; d_call: .; clone_size: .; cdr3_aa: CASFNTEAFF
v_call: TRBV27; d_call: TRBD2; clone_size: .; cdr3_aa: CASSSSGRGYEQYF
v_call: TRBV9; d_call: .; clone_size: .; cdr3_aa: CASSDRRNTQYF
v_call: TRBV12-5; d_call: TRBD2; clone_size: .; cdr3_aa: CASGSEGRDSYEQYF
v_call: TRBV3-1/TRBV3-2; d_call: .; clone_size: .; cdr3_aa: CASSQEWGFRTGELFF
v_call: TRBV5-1; d_call: TRBD1; clone_size: .; cdr3_aa: CASSLIGTGTDGEKLFF
v_call: TRBV10-2; d_call: TRBD2; clone_size: .; cdr3_aa: CASLEGRGLGFEETQYF
v_call: TRBV18; d_call: TRBD2; clone_size: .; cdr3_aa: CASSPRASGVNEQYF
v_call: TRBV4-2; d_call: .; clone_size: once; cdr3_aa: CASSQEVTHTGANVLTF
v_call: TRBV13; d_call: .; clone_size: .; cdr3_aa: CASSSTKAGEQFF
v_call: TRBV27; d_call: TRBD1; clone_size: .; cdr3_aa: CASSLLTGTYNSPLHF
v_call: TRBV29-1; d_call: .; clone_size: .; cdr3_aa: CSVEPGFPYGYTF
v_call: TRBV15; d_call: .; clone_size: .; cdr3_aa: CATSRAGVGTQYF
v_call: TRBV2; d_call: .; clone_size: .; cdr3_aa: CASRTPGQMNTEAFF
v_call: TRBV24-1; d_call: .; clone_size: .; cdr3_aa: CATSDLGGTDGYTF
v_call: TRBV29-1; d_call: .; clone_size: .; cdr3_aa: CSVGWTVAKNIQYF
v_call: TRBV28; d_call: TRBD2; clone_size: .; cdr3_aa: CASSLAGVDVEQFF
v_call: TRBV6-5; d_call: TRBD1; clone_size: .; cdr3_aa: CASSSGTGFGELFF
v_call: TRBV5-6; d_call: TRBD1; clone_size: .; cdr3_aa: CASSFTGVPEAFF
v_call: TRBV4-3; d_call: .; clone_size: .; cdr3_aa: CASSQELPDLATNEKLFF
v_call: TRBV7-9; d_call: TRBD1; clone_size: .; cdr3_aa: CASSYRTGGRDTEAFF
v_call: TRBV28; d_call: .; clone_size: .; cdr3_aa: CASSPPYRDAGYTF
v_call: TRBV3-1/TRBV3-2; d_call: .; clone_size: .; cdr3_aa: CASSPTVNTEAFF